Listed here are 11 T cell receptor beta chains from one sample, sequenced in a study of shared clonotypes between healthy human individuals. This table comes from immunoSEQ multiplex PCR, and its TCRdb copy is limited to in-frame clones, with some not included. The sample lists about 960,000 clones, 76% occurring once. Sequenced: memory CD4+ T cells sorted from blood. Subset denoted: CD45RA-negative fraction. The receptors were sampled from a man between 18 and 35 years old in good health.

The chain uses TRBV7-8 and TRBJ1-6; no definite D call. This CDR3 region has 16 residues. CDR1 is SGHVS and CDR2 is FQNEAQ in the germline V gene. Trimming pared 5 bases from V and 10 bases from J, leaving 21 bases between. For the CDR3, the DNA is TGTGCCAGCAGCAAGAGCAGCGGGAACGGTATCTCACCCCTCCACTTT. It specifies CASSKSSGNGISPLHF.

CDR3 region: CASSGREAALDTIYF. DNA of the CDR3: TGTGCCAGCAGTGGACGGGAGGCGGCATTAGACACCATATATTTT. The chain has TRBV2 and TRBJ1-3; no reliable D call. The CDR3 sequence is 15 residues long. Per germline, CDR1 SNHLY and CDR2 FYNNEI. The V gene lost 4 bases and the J gene lost 8 bases, with 18 bases spanning the gap. The complete variable domain, with remaining parts taken from reference TRBV2 and TRBJ1-3, reads EPEVTQTPSHQVTQMGQEVILRCVPISNHLYFYWYRQILGQKVEFLVSFYNNEISEKSEIFDDQFSVERPDGSNFTLKIRSTKLEDSAMYFCASSGREAALDTIYFGEGSWLTVV.

The chain is built from TRBV4-1 and TRBJ2-7; 9 bases line up with TRBD2. Looked up from germline, CDR1 is MGHRA and CDR2 is YSYEKL. The CDR3 is 14 amino acids. Trimming removed 4 bases from V and 7 bases from J; junction bases left unmatched: 8. The CDR3 sequence: CASSPEGGGGEQYF. For the CDR3, the DNA is TGCGCCAGCAGCCCTGAGGGCGGGGGGGGAGAGCAGTACTTC.

The chain couples TRBV19 to TRBJ2-2; 8 bases are shared with TRBD1. Looked up from germline, CDR1 is LNHDA and CDR2 is SQIVND (reference sequence). The CDR3 runs 16 residues. V shed 5 bases and J 5 bases; nucleotides not matched to a gene: 10. This CDR3 reads CASSAKDRVQTGELFF. In DNA form, the CDR3 reads TGTGCCAGTAGTGCCAAGGACAGGGTTCAAACCGGGGAGCTGTTTTTT.

V is TRBV7-6 and J is TRBJ1-3; D not resolved. CDR1 and CDR2 (germline): SGHVS, FNYEAQ. V was trimmed by 5 bases and J by 2 bases, leaving 4 bases between them. The CDR3 has 12 residues. CDR3 region: CASSIPGNTIYF. As DNA, the CDR3 is TGTGCCAGCAGCATACCTGGAAACACCATATATTTT.

The rearrangement joins TRBV21-1 to TRBJ2-7; the listed D gene, TRBD2, was not tested against the DNA. TRBV21-1 constitutes a pseudogene. The CDR3 has 16 residues. The CDR3 nucleotides read TGTGCCAGCAGCAAAGGGCCCAGCGGGAAAAGCTACGAGCAGTACTTC. It yields the protein CASSKGPSGKSYEQYF.

There are a few counts of this clone. This rearrangement joins TRBV10-3 to TRBJ1-5; 7 nucleotides match TRBD1. This CDR3 has 14 amino acids. Unmatched junction bases numbered 7, after V lost 5 bases and J lost 6 bases. CDR1 is ENHRY, CDR2 SYGVKD, per germline. DNA for the CDR3: TGTGCCATCAGTACTACAGGGGATACTCAGCCCCAGCATTTT. The encoded protein is CAISTTGDTQPQHF.

The chain recombines TRBV5-1 with TRBJ2-5; tentatively, D is TRBD1 (6 bases). Germline-derived CDR1 and CDR2 are SGHRS and YFSETQ. The CDR3 is 15 residues long. The germline V and J ends were trimmed by 1 base and 1 base, with 11 bases remaining between them. CDR3 sequence: CASSLLSGAQETQYF. CDR3 nucleotides: TGCGCCAGCAGCTTGCTATCAGGGGCCCAAGAGACCCAGTACTTC.

This sequence joins TRBV9 and TRBJ1-2; no firm D call. Trimming left V 4 bases short and J 3 bases short, with 10 bases between. CDR3 size: 13 residues. In germline, CDR1 is SGDLS, CDR2 YYNGEE. The CDR3 region is CASSLGSHYGYTF. The DNA for the CDR3 is TGTGCCAGCAGCCTGGGGTCTCACTATGGCTACACCTTC.

Remarks on this clone: Compared with germline, one end of the junction differs, possibly owing to a read error. V usage is TRBV10-3 and J usage is TRBJ1-2, with D unclear. The CDR3 extends over 13 amino acids. The germline gives CDR1 ENHRY, CDR2 SYGVKD. The CDR3 sequence: CAIGDGPGTGYIF. The CDR3 nucleotides are TGTGCCATTGGTGACGGCCCGGGCACCGGCTACATCTTC.

The table lists this clone with a count of one. The CDR3 DNA is TGTGCCTGGAGGGAAGGGACTTTCTCTGGGGCCAACGTCCTGACTTTC. Translation gives CAWREGTFSGANVLTF. The chain uses TRBV30 and TRBJ2-6; D may be TRBD2 (6 bases). This CDR3 has 16 residues. Trimming took off 3 bases at V and 0 bases at J, with 12 bases between the two ends. CDR1 is GTSNPN and CDR2 is SVGIG in the germline V gene (reference sequence).